This TCR beta chain was captured in a study of blood T cell repertoires in COVID-19. Overall study context: Spain, Italy and the United States supplied samples that represented acute and convalescent COVID-19. T cells, B-cell-depleted T cells, or PBMCs provided the cDNA or gDNA that served as material.

Original data processing: Amplification from reference gene primers served as the basis for estimated nucleated cell counts. Assay used: immunoSEQ multiplex PCR; TCRdb lists only in-frame clones, some missing. From that table come the V and J calls and clone size; the DNA was used to work out D and trimming. This repertoire shows 60,000 to 85,000 clones, approximately 86% found once; its top ten account for roughly a sixth. Trimming cost V 2 bases and J 7 bases; bases outside gene matches: 6. Germline-derived CDR1 and CDR2 are MNHNS and SASEGT. The CDR3 runs to 15 residues. The sequence was obtained from a human donor in a cohort sampled during active COVID-19. The specimen was peripheral blood. V gene TRBV6-1 combines with J gene TRBJ2-1; TRBD1 agrees at 9 bases. In DNA, the CDR3 is TGTGCCAGCAGTGAAACTGGGACAGGGAATAATGAGCAGTTCTTC. Translation gives CASSETGTGNNEQFF.